These 21 T cell receptor beta chains came from one sample sequenced in a study of T cells in women clearing cervical HPV infection. TCRdb's copy holds only in-frame clones and misses some; the assay was immunoSEQ multiplex PCR. The repertoire table contains 35,000 to 45,000 clones. Sequencing input: blood buffy coat. The receptors shown here come from a woman between 18 and 75 years old with a cervical HPV16 infection that either progressed to CIN3+ or cleared (not recorded which).

Of note for this clone: Coverage ceases 3 residues before the CDR3 finishes, and the germline J gene fills in the end. The rearrangement uses TRBV7-8 and TRBJ1-4; D is unclear. Trimming removed 2 bases at V and 5 bases at J, with 6 bases between. CDR3 length equals 13 residues. Germline CDR1 is SGHVS and CDR2 is FQNEAQ. CDR3 bases read: TGTGCCAGCAGCTTAATCAGAAATGAAAAA. Translated, it gives CASSLIRNEK. The complete CDR3 protein is CASSLIRNEKLFF.

In regard to this clone: The CDR3 end is not reached by the read, which stops 3 residues before it; the germline J gene fills it in. The chain is built from TRBV2 and TRBJ2-1; the match to TRBD2 covers 7 bases. The germline gives CDR1 SNHLY, CDR2 FYNNEI. This CDR3 spans 15 amino acids. Trimming at V came to 7 bases and at J to 5 bases, leaving 11 bases not matched to a gene. The CDR3 loop reads CASTLKGLADNEQFF. The sequenced part of the CDR3 DNA is TGTGCCAGCACCCTCAAGGGGCTAGCGGACAATGAG.

CDR3 sequence: CAWGTGVNSPLFF. The sequenced CDR3 bases are TGTGCCTGGGGGACAGGGGTTAATTCACCA. V and J are TRBV30 and TRBJ1-4; 10 positions match TRBD1. The read finishes 3 residues shy of the CDR3 end, and the germline J gene is used to complete it. Per germline, CDR1 GTSNPN and CDR2 SVGIG (reference sequence). The CDR3 length is 13 residues.

Notes on this clone: The read falls 3 residues short of the CDR3 end, and the missing part is taken from the germline J gene. The chain uses TRBV20-1 and TRBJ2-1; D unclear. CDR1 and CDR2 (germline): DFQATT, SNEGSKA (reference sequence). The CDR3 runs 14 residues. Trimming cost V 0 bases and J 7 bases, with 13 bases left between them. The CDR3 bases that were read are TGCAGTGCTAGAGATCCTCGTTCTCTGAATGAG. Protein product: CSARDPRSLNE. The whole CDR3 region reads CSARDPRSLNEQFF.

As for this clone: Read data end 3 residues before the CDR3 end; the end is taken from the germline J gene. This chain links TRBV7-2 with TRBJ2-1; D gene ambiguous. Trimming took 2 bases from V and 0 from J, leaving 8 bases between them. This CDR3 region has 15 residues. Germline assignment: CDR1 SGHTA and CDR2 FQGNSA. CDR3 protein: CASSLYSSSYNEQFF. Incomplete CDR3 DNA: TGTGCCAGCAGCTTATACAGTAGCTCCTACAATGAG.

As concerns this clone: The CDR3 end falls 3 residues outside the read, so it is completed with the germline J gene. The genes are TRBV18 and TRBJ2-2; tentatively, D is TRBD2 (6 bases). Germline CDR1 KGHSH, CDR2 LQKENI. The CDR3 sequence is 15 residues long. The CDR3 region is CASSPGDSGANVLFF. CDR3 DNA, as far as it was read: TGTGCCAGCTCACCAGGGGACTCTGGGGCTAACGTG.

On this clone: The missing CDR3 end, 3 residues past where the read stops, is filled in from the germline J gene. V and J are TRBV7-1 and TRBJ2-1; 12 nucleotides match TRBD2. TRBV7-1 is annotated as an ORF whose role is uncertain. Losses at the gene ends were 2 bases for V and 3 bases for J; bases not matched to a gene: 14. This CDR3 has 20 amino acids. The CDR3 loop is CASSSSKTSGRVGDYNEQFF. Incomplete CDR3 DNA: TGTGCCAGCAGCTCAAGCAAGACTAGCGGGAGAGTGGGGGACTACAATGAG.

For this clone: The read halts 3 residues ahead of the CDR3 end, with the missing end drawn from the germline J gene. V gene TRBV10-1 combines with J gene TRBJ1-1; D unresolved. CDR3 length: 13 residues. From germline, CDR1 is WNHNN and CDR2 SYGVQD (reference sequence). The V end lost 3 bases, the J end lost 4 bases, and 9 bases lay between the germline ends. CDR3 bases read: TGCGCCAGCAGTGACGGTCGCGGCACTGAA. Translating it yields CASSDGRGTE. The full CDR3 protein reads CASSDGRGTEAFF.

About this clone itself: Read sequence stops 3 residues before the CDR3 end, and the germline J gene provides the missing end. The V call is TRBV7-8, the J call TRBJ2-1, with D perhaps matching TRBD1 (6 bases). With 2 bases removed from V and 6 bases from J, the gap between germline ends came to 11 bases. In germline, CDR1 is SGHVS, CDR2 FQNEAQ. The CDR3 consists of 14 residues. The sequenced CDR3 bases are TGTGCCAGCAGCTTAAAAACAGGGCCCAATGAG. Protein product: CASSLKTGPNE. The whole CDR3 protein is CASSLKTGPNEQFF.

As for this clone: The CDR3 end falls 3 residues outside the read, so it is completed with the germline J gene. This rearrangement joins TRBV7-3 to TRBJ2-1; 16 positions match TRBD2. Trimming at V came to 3 bases and at J to 7 bases, leaving 6 bases not matched to a gene. From germline, CDR1 is SGHTA and CDR2 FQGTGA. The CDR3 covers 17 residues. The CDR3 spells CASSLGLAGGMVNEQFF. The part of the CDR3 DNA that was read is TGTGCCAGCAGCTTGGGACTAGCGGGAGGGATGGTGAATGAG.

With regard to this clone: The read is 3 residues too short to cover the CDR3 end, so that end is filled in from the germline J gene. The chain recombines TRBV7-9 with TRBJ1-1, with 7 bases fitting TRBD1. The CDR3 covers 13 residues. J lost 4 bases, V lost 5 bases, and 4 bases had no gene match. Germline CDR1 reads SEHNR; CDR2 reads FQNEAQ (reference sequence). The CDR3 protein is CASSHRDSTEAFF. The sequenced part of the CDR3 DNA is TGTGCCAGCAGCCACCGGGACAGCACTGAA.

A remark on this clone: The read comes to an end 3 residues before the CDR3 does, leaving the germline J gene to fill in the end. The rearrangement links TRBV10-2 to TRBJ1-2, with 10 nucleotides matching TRBD1. The CDR3 is 13 residues long. The V gene's germline CDR1 is WSHSY and CDR2 SAAADI. Trimming cost V 7 bases and J 7 bases; bases outside gene matches: 6. The sequenced part of the CDR3 DNA is TGCGCCAGCACCCAAGGGACAGGGGTTGGC. Amino acid sequence: CASTQGTGVG. The entire CDR3 reads CASTQGTGVGYTF.

About this clone itself: An end of the junction differs from the germline gene, which may be a read error. The observed sequence ends 3 residues before the CDR3 terminus, with the missing tail filled in from the germline J gene. Other DNA sequences of this sample code for an identical CDR3. The V call is TRBV2, the J call TRBJ1-3; tentative D call: TRBD1 (5 bases). The length of the CDR3 is 14 residues. CDR1 and CDR2 from the germline V gene are SNHLY and FYNNEI. Incomplete CDR3 DNA: TGTGCCAGCAGTTCACAGGTATCTGGAAACACG. It codes for CASSSQVSGNT. In full, the CDR3 reads CASSSQVSGNTIYF.

On this clone itself: The read stops 3 residues short of the end of the CDR3; the missing end is completed from the germline J gene. The chain is built from TRBV2 and TRBJ2-2; D gene unclear. The germline V gene has CDR1 SNHLY and CDR2 FYNNEI. CDR3 size: 14 residues. The CDR3: CASSALRTNSPLFF. The DNA read from the CDR3 is TGTGCCAGCAGTGCATTAAGAACAAATTCACCG.

Points on this clone: The CDR3 goes on 3 residues after the read ends, and that part is filled in from the germline J gene. This rearrangement joins TRBV20-1 to TRBJ1-1; the D gene is possibly TRBD1 (5 bases). The CDR3 spans 14 residues. CDR1 is DFQATT, CDR2 SNEGSKA, per germline (reference sequence). Between the trimmed V and J ends, which lost 3 bases and 4 bases, there was a span of 15 bases. Partial CDR3 DNA: TGCAGTGCTAGGAACGACAGAGGTGGCACTGAA. Translated, it gives CSARNDRGGTE. In full, the CDR3 reads CSARNDRGGTEAFF.

Turning to this clone: The read terminates 3 residues ahead of where the CDR3 ends, so the germline J gene completes it. This chain uses TRBV19 with TRBJ2-1; 13 bases are a match to TRBD2. The length of the CDR3 is 16 residues. Germline V gene data show CDR1 as LNHDA and CDR2 as SQIVND (reference sequence). The V gene end was trimmed by 6 bases and the J gene end by 7 bases; junction bases not matched to a gene: 9. CDR3 residues: CASRTSGTSGKNEQFF. CDR3 bases read: TGTGCCAGTAGGACATCCGGGACTAGCGGGAAAAATGAG.

As for this clone: At one of its ends the junction is not consistent with the germline gene, which may arise from a read error. CDR3 DNA, as far as it was read: TGTGCCAGCAGCTTGGCTCAGGGGGCTAGCTATGTC. Translating gives CASSLAQGASYV. The full CDR3 reads CASSLAQGASYVYTF. V usage is TRBV5-5 and J usage is TRBJ1-2; 8 bases agree with TRBD1. The missing CDR3 end, 3 residues past where the read stops, is filled in from the germline J gene. This CDR3 comprises 15 residues. Germline V gene sequence: CDR1 SGHKS, CDR2 YYEKEE (reference sequence).

On this clone itself: Coverage ceases 3 residues before the CDR3 finishes, and the germline J gene fills in the end. The chain recombines TRBV19 with TRBJ2-7; 10 nucleotides line up with TRBD1. Germline V gives CDR1 LNHDA, CDR2 SQIVND (reference sequence). V trimming: 5 bases; J trimming: 5 bases; junction bases outside the gene matches: 9. This CDR3 comprises 15 residues. The CDR3 loop is CASSPRTGGKNEQYF. The sequenced CDR3 bases are TGTGCCAGTAGTCCAAGGACAGGGGGAAAGAACGAG.

As to this clone: The read ends 3 residues before the CDR3 terminus; that terminus is restored from the germline J gene. V and J are TRBV30 and TRBJ1-4; D possibly corresponds to TRBD1 (6 bases). CDR1 is GTSNPN, CDR2 SVGIG, per germline (reference sequence). The CDR3 length is 14 residues. Incomplete CDR3 DNA: TGTGCCTGGAGTGTGGACAGTCATAATTCACCA. Translated, it gives CAWSVDSHNSP. The CDR3 in full is CAWSVDSHNSPLFF.

Notes on this clone: Read data end 3 residues before the CDR3 end; the end is taken from the germline J gene. The chain combines TRBV19 with TRBJ2-7; 8 bases align to TRBD1. The germline gives CDR1 LNHDA, CDR2 SQIVND (reference sequence). The CDR3 has 12 amino acids. Losses at the gene ends were 6 bases for V and 3 bases for J; bases not matched to a gene: 1. The sequenced CDR3 bases are TGTGCCAGTAGGGACAGGGACTACGAG. Amino acid sequence: CASRDRDYE. The whole CDR3 protein is CASRDRDYEQYF.

A word on this clone: The read ends 3 residues shy of where the CDR3 ends; the end is completed using the germline J gene. The gene calls are TRBV19 and TRBJ1-2, with unresolved D. Germline lookup yields CDR1 LNHDA and CDR2 SQIVND (reference sequence). The CDR3 has 15 residues. CDR3 DNA, as far as it was read: TGTGCCAGTAGTATAGGGGCAATGGCCACAGATACC. This sequence encodes CASSIGAMATDT. In full, the CDR3 is CASSIGAMATDTYTF. The full variable domain, completed using reference TRBV19 and TRBJ1-2, is DGGITQSPKYLFRKEGQNVTLSCEQNLNHDAMYWYRQDPGQGLRLIYYSQIVNDFQKGDIAEGYSVSREKKESFPLTVTSAQKNPTAFYLCASSIGAMATDTYTFGSGTRLTVV.